The 15 T cell receptor beta chains given below trace back to one sample, sequenced in a study of T cell repertoires in cytomegalovirus infection. Each CDR3 protein is one row after TCRdb ran MiXCR on the reads. The sample consists of 490,000 or so distinct CDR3 sequences, approximately 10% of them appearing once. Input material: PBMCs. The receptors originated from a human donor in good health (CMV status not recorded). Some clones in this sample may be carry-over from other donors' samples.

This clonotype was counted many times. The gene calls are TRBV5-1 and TRBJ2-3; TRBD1 aligns across 9 bases. CDR1 and CDR2 (germline): SGHRS, YFSETQ. J lost 3 bases, V lost 5 bases, and 7 bases had no gene match. This CDR3 is 15 amino acids long. The CDR3 nucleotides read TGCGCCAGCAGGGAGGGACAGGGTGATACAGATACGCAGTATTTT. Encoded protein: CASREGQGDTDTQYF.

At least ten counts were recorded for this clonotype. CDR3 coding DNA: TGCAGCGTTGAGACGGTCAGACCCTACGAGCAGTACTTC. Protein product: CSVETVRPYEQYF. The chain has TRBV29-1 and TRBJ2-7, with D hard to call. With 3 bases removed from V and 2 bases from J, the gap between germline ends came to 11 bases. CDR1 is SQVTM, CDR2 ANQGSEA, per germline. This CDR3 spans 13 amino acids.

This clonotype was found a few times. The chain recombines TRBV15 with TRBJ1-3; TRBD1 is a possible D gene (6 bases). Looked up from germline, CDR1 is LNHNV and CDR2 is YYDKDF (reference sequence). V dropped 5 bases and J dropped 0 bases, with 17 bases sitting between them. The CDR3 runs to 17 residues. This chain's CDR3 is CATSLPSGGLSGNTIYF. In DNA form, the CDR3 reads TGTGCCACCAGCCTCCCATCGGGGGGCCTCTCTGGAAACACCATATATTTT.

As regards this clonotype: One base away lies a much larger clone, so this may be a sequencing read error. This chain uses TRBV4-2 with TRBJ1-1, with D possibly TRBD1 on 5 matching bases. Trimming cost V 0 bases and J 2 bases, with 10 bases left between them. The CDR3 length is 15 residues. Germline V CDR1 and CDR2: LGHNA, YNFKEQ. The CDR3 coding sequence is TGTGCCAGCAGCCAAGAATGTCAGGGTAACACTGAAGCTTTCTTT. The encoded protein is CASSQECQGNTEAFF.

This clonotype has a handful of counts. The gene calls are TRBV4-2 and TRBJ2-1; D is unresolved. The CDR3 has 14 residues. CDR1 and CDR2 (germline): LGHNA, YNFKEQ. The V and J ends lost 0 bases and 5 bases respectively, with 8 bases between them. In DNA, the CDR3 is TGTGCCAGCAGCCAAGAAATGGCCGACAATGAGCAGTTCTTC. Amino acid sequence: CASSQEMADNEQFF.

This clonotype has at least ten counts. This sequence joins TRBV7-9 and TRBJ2-7; 13 bases match TRBD2. Germline V gene sequence: CDR1 SEHNR, CDR2 FQNEAQ (reference sequence). The V gene end was trimmed by 4 bases and the J gene end by 2 bases; junction bases not matched to a gene: 11. The CDR3 is 18 amino acids. CDR3 bases: TGTGCCAGCAGCTCCACCGGGACTAGCGGGAAACTGCCCTACGAGCAGTACTTC. Its translation: CASSSTGTSGKLPYEQYF.

This clonotype was observed at least ten times. The chain couples TRBV11-2 to TRBJ1-6, with D uncertain. This CDR3 comprises 11 residues. V lost 5 bases to trimming and J lost 10 bases, with 6 bases between them. Looked up from germline, CDR1 is SGHAT and CDR2 is FQNNGV. The CDR3 DNA reads as TGTGCCAGCAGCGTCGGGTCACCCCTCCACTTT. Protein: CASSVGSPLHF.

This clonotype was recorded many times. This chain joins TRBV24-1 and TRBJ2-5, with 7 bases aligning to TRBD1. Germline V gene sequence: CDR1 KGHDR, CDR2 SFDVKD. The CDR3 runs to 16 residues. J gave up 2 bases and V 1 base, and 6 bases lay outside the gene matches. This CDR3 is CATSDFLGTEQETQYF. For the CDR3, the DNA is TGTGCCACCAGTGATTTCCTCGGGACAGAACAAGAGACCCAGTACTTC.

This clonotype has at least ten counts. The V call is TRBV7-3, the J call TRBJ2-1; D is uncertain. CDR3 size: 15 residues. Germline V CDR1 and CDR2: SGHTA, FQGTGA. V lost 2 bases, J lost 0 bases, and 8 bases lay in between. The DNA for the CDR3 is TGTGCCAGCAGCTTAGCGGTGAGCTCCTACAATGAGCAGTTCTTC. As protein: CASSLAVSSYNEQFF. The full variable domain, in which reference TRBV7-3 and TRBJ2-1 provide the parts outside the CDR3, is GAGVSQTPSNKVTEKGKYVELRCDPISGHTALYWYRQSLGQGPEFLIYFQGTGAADDSGLPNDRFFAVRPEGSVSTLKIQRTERGDSAVYLCASSLAVSSYNEQFFGPGTRLTVL.

For this clonotype: Since no conserved phenylalanine or tryptophan closes the CDR3, a read error is the likely cause. The J gene is TRBJ1-2, the V gene TRBV6-6; 7 bases are shared with TRBD1. CDR3 length equals 14 residues. Germline values: CDR1 MNHNY, CDR2 SVGAGI (reference sequence). J gave up 7 bases and V 4 bases, and 9 bases lay outside the gene matches. CDR3 DNA sequence: TGTGCCAGCAGTTCCCCCAGGGGGGGGGGTGGCTACACCTAC. Translation: CASSSPRGGGGYTY.

This clonotype was counted ten times or more. The chain carries TRBV2 and TRBJ2-1, with D possibly called TRBD1 or TRBD2 (5 bases each). The CDR3 spans 13 residues. Per the germline V gene, CDR1 is SNHLY and CDR2 is FYNNEI. Deletions cut 5 bases from V and 5 bases from J, with 10 bases between. The CDR3 DNA sequence: TGTGCCAGCAGTCAGGGACGGGACAATGAGCAGTTCTTC. It encodes CASSQGRDNEQFF. Together with reference TRBV2 and TRBJ2-1, the CDR3 gives the full variable domain: EPEVTQTPSHQVTQMGQEVILRCVPISNHLYFYWYRQILGQKVEFLVSFYNNEISEKSEIFDDQFSVERPDGSNFTLKIRSTKLEDSAMYFCASSQGRDNEQFFGPGTRLTVL.

This clonotype has a count of ten or more. The chain combines TRBV24-1 with TRBJ2-5, with D perhaps matching TRBD2 (6 bases). From germline, CDR1 is KGHDR and CDR2 SFDVKD. The CDR3 runs to 15 residues. Trimming took 3 bases from V and 4 from J, leaving 14 bases between them. The CDR3 protein is CATSDTGTARETQYF. CDR3 coding DNA: TGTGCCACCAGTGATACCGGGACTGCACGAGAGACCCAGTACTTC.

This clonotype appeared many times. The chain uses TRBV27 and TRBJ1-1, with D possibly being TRBD1 (5 bases). The CDR3 sequence is 15 residues long. Germline V gene data show CDR1 as MNHEY and CDR2 as SMNVEV (reference sequence). V was cut by 5 bases and J by 6 bases, with 19 bases left in between. The CDR3 reads CASSPLGTSDAEAFF. CDR3 bases: TGTGCCAGCAGTCCACTCGGGACCTCGGACGCTGAAGCTTTCTTT.

This clonotype occurred a few times. CDR3 DNA: TGCAGTGCTAGAGATCTAGCGGGGGCCCACAATGAGCAGTTCTTC. Its protein product is CSARDLAGAHNEQFF. The rearrangement uses TRBV20-1 and TRBJ2-1; 10 bases agree with TRBD2. The trim removed 0 bases at V and 5 bases at J, leaving 4 bases unmatched. The germline CDR1 and CDR2 sequences are DFQATT and SNEGSKA (reference sequence). The CDR3 has 15 residues.

V usage is TRBV20-1 and J usage is TRBJ1-3; D gene unclear. The V gene lost 6 bases and the J gene lost 8 bases, with 23 bases spanning the gap. This CDR3 has 15 amino acids. Per germline, CDR1 DFQATT and CDR2 SNEGSKA (reference sequence). CDR3 sequence reads: CSAPGPRTVLDTIYF. The CDR3 nucleotides read TGCAGTGCCCCCGGACCGCGCACCGTCCTGGACACCATATATTTT.